These 21 T cell receptor beta chains originate from one sample sequenced in a study of OX40 agonist ivuxolimab in advanced cancers. The data were produced by immunoSEQ multiplex PCR, yet TCRdb's version contains in-frame clones alone and is incomplete. The table lists 34,000 or so clones, roughly 79% of them singletons. The source material was CD4+ or CD8+ T cells sorted from blood, sampled in a trial of the OX40 agonist ivuxolimab. The receptors were gathered from an adult with an advanced solid tumor such as melanoma, head and neck, liver or kidney cancer.

The chain uses TRBV7-2 and TRBJ2-1; D remains ambiguous. CDR3 size: 15 residues. Germline V gene lookup returns CDR1 SGHTA and CDR2 FQGNSA. The V end lost 5 bases, the J end lost 0 bases, and 11 bases lay between the germline ends. As DNA, the CDR3 is TGTGCCAGCAGCCCCAGCCGGGTCTCCTACAATGAGCAGTTCTTC. Translated, it gives CASSPSRVSYNEQFF.

The chain has TRBV10-3 and TRBJ1-2; D gene uncertain. V gave up 3 bases and J gave up 5 bases, with 13 bases separating them. This CDR3 has 14 amino acids. Germline-derived CDR1 and CDR2 are ENHRY and SYGVKD. The CDR3 sequence: CAISDPLTLYGYTF. CDR3 sequence (DNA): TGTGCCATCAGTGACCCACTTACCCTTTATGGCTACACCTTC.

The rearrangement joins TRBV4-1 to TRBJ1-6, with D unresolved. The CDR3 totals 17 residues. In germline, CDR1 is MGHRA, CDR2 YSYEKL. The V gene lost 0 bases and the J gene lost 10 bases, with 19 bases spanning the gap. This CDR3 reads CASSQESVDPRRSPLHF. The CDR3 DNA is TGCGCCAGCAGCCAAGAAAGTGTGGACCCACGCCGGTCACCCCTCCACTTT.

V usage is TRBV7-8 and J usage is TRBJ1-1; no reliable D call. Between the trimmed V and J ends, which lost 1 base and 8 bases, there was a span of 14 bases. CDR1 is SGHVS and CDR2 is FQNEAQ in the germline V gene. The length of the CDR3 is 14 residues. CDR3 sequence reads: CASSLGSTALEAFF. The CDR3, as DNA: TGTGCCAGCAGCTTAGGGAGTACAGCTCTAGAAGCTTTCTTT. The whole variable domain, filled in from reference TRBV7-8 and TRBJ1-1, reads GAGVSQSPRYKVAKRGQDVALRCDPISGHVSLFWYQQALGQGPEFLTYFQNEAQLDKSGLPSDRFFAERPEGSVSTLKIQRTQQEDSAVYLCASSLGSTALEAFFGQGTRLTVV.

The rearrangement uses TRBV19 and TRBJ2-3, with D uncertain. The CDR3 has 14 residues. Germline V gene data show CDR1 as LNHDA and CDR2 as SQIVND (reference sequence). V was trimmed by 2 bases and J by 3 bases, leaving 9 bases between them. The CDR3 nucleotides read TGTGCCAGTAGTATAAGTGCGGTTACAGATACGCAGTATTTT. It yields the protein CASSISAVTDTQYF.

The rearrangement uses TRBV28 and TRBJ1-1; D not certain. The V gene lost 7 bases and the J gene lost 4 bases, with 19 bases spanning the gap. Germline V gives CDR1 MDHEN, CDR2 SYDVKM. This CDR3 is built from 15 residues. The DNA for the CDR3 is TGTGCCAGCACCCTCTGGAGATCCGCGGGCACTGAAGCTTTCTTT. Encoded protein: CASTLWRSAGTEAFF.

This clone is medium-sized by share. The J gene is TRBJ1-1, the V gene TRBV11-2; D uncertain. Trimming left V 3 bases short and J 0 bases short, with 2 bases between. Germline CDR1 is SGHAT and CDR2 is FQNNGV. The CDR3 is 12 residues long. CDR3 sequence: CASSFLNTEAFF. In DNA, the CDR3 is TGTGCCAGCAGCTTCTTGAACACTGAAGCTTTCTTT.

The chain joins TRBV5-4 to TRBJ2-7; no reliable D call. Germline V gene data show CDR1 as SGHNT and CDR2 as YYREEE (reference sequence). V lost 2 bases, J lost 5 bases, and 8 bases lay in between. The CDR3 runs to 12 residues. The CDR3 DNA sequence: TGTGCCAGCAGCTTCATTTCGGACGAGCAGTACTTC. Protein sequence: CASSFISDEQYF.

CDR3 bases: TGTGCCAGCAGTTTATGGGGACCCTCGGGGAACACCGGGGAGCTGTTTTTT. Amino acid sequence: CASSLWGPSGNTGELFF. The chain links TRBV28 to TRBJ2-2; D is possibly TRBD1 or TRBD2 (5 bases each). Trimming took 0 bases from V and 1 from J, leaving 12 bases between them. The CDR3 is 17 residues long. Germline assignment: CDR1 MDHEN and CDR2 SYDVKM.

The chain uses TRBV19 and TRBJ1-3; no definite D call. The CDR3 spans 15 residues. CDR1 LNHDA and CDR2 SQIVND come from the germline V gene (reference sequence). Trimming removed 5 bases at V and 4 bases at J, with 15 bases between. The CDR3 here is CASSRGPESGNTIYF. The CDR3 DNA follows: TGTGCCAGTAGTCGAGGACCGGAATCGGGAAACACCATATATTTT.

The CDR3 sequence: CASSLAGSQETQYF. In DNA, the CDR3 is TGCGCCAGCAGCTTGGCCGGGTCCCAAGAGACCCAGTACTTC. The J gene is TRBJ2-5, the V gene TRBV5-1; D is uncertain. The CDR3 extends over 14 amino acids. Trimming removed 0 bases from V and 1 base from J, with 7 bases in between. Germline V gives CDR1 SGHRS, CDR2 YFSETQ.

This chain joins TRBV2 and TRBJ2-1; 7 positions agree with TRBD2. In germline, CDR1 is SNHLY, CDR2 FYNNEI. The CDR3 sequence is 15 residues long. The junction had 13 bases not matched to a gene; V was cut back by 6 bases and J by 8 bases. The CDR3 protein is CASSGNGRESDEQFF. The CDR3 DNA reads TGTGCCAGCAGCGGGAATGGGCGGGAGTCGGATGAGCAGTTCTTC.

The chain links TRBV19 to TRBJ1-5; a possible D gene is TRBD1 (5 bases). The ends were cut back, 0 bases at V and 6 bases at J, with 15 bases in the middle. This CDR3 is 16 amino acids long. Looked up from germline, CDR1 is LNHDA and CDR2 is SQIVND (reference sequence). CDR3 residues: CASSIEMAGHSQPQHF. For the CDR3, the DNA is TGTGCCAGTAGTATAGAGATGGCAGGGCATAGTCAGCCCCAGCATTTT.

This clone was picked up a small number of times. The chain uses TRBV29-1 and TRBJ1-4; no clear D. The CDR3 has 12 residues. Germline CDR1 reads SQVTM; CDR2 reads ANQGSEA. V was shortened by 4 bases and J by 7 bases, with 10 bases between the two germline ends. CDR3 residues: CSVAVTGEKLFF. CDR3 DNA: TGCAGCGTTGCCGTAACGGGTGAAAAACTGTTTTTT. The entire variable domain, with the rest obtained from reference TRBV29-1 and TRBJ1-4, is as follows: SAVISQKPSRDICQRGTSLTIQCQVDSQVTMMFWYRQQPGQSLTLIATANQGSEATYESGFVIDKFPISRPNLTFSTLTVSNMSPEDSSIYLCSVAVTGEKLFFGSGTQLSVL.

The rearrangement links TRBV14 to TRBJ2-5; maybe TRBD2 (5 bases). This CDR3 region has 15 residues. Germline lookup yields CDR1 SGHDN and CDR2 FVKESK. V gave up 2 bases and J gave up 1 base, with 11 bases separating them. CDR3 coding DNA: TGTGCCAGCAGCCAAAAAGCGGTTACCCAAGAGACCCAGTACTTC. It yields the protein CASSQKAVTQETQYF.

The CDR3 is CASSLRFPWEEQYF. In DNA form, the CDR3 reads TGCGCCAGCAGCTTGAGGTTCCCCTGGGAGGAGCAGTACTTC. The J gene is TRBJ2-7, the V gene TRBV5-1; D is possibly TRBD2 (5 bases). V gave up 1 base and J gave up 7 bases, with 15 bases separating them. The CDR3 has 14 amino acids. Per the germline V gene, CDR1 is SGHRS and CDR2 is YFSETQ.

The chain has TRBV5-5 and TRBJ2-7; D possibly matches TRBD1 or TRBD2 (6 bases each). Germline CDR1 SGHKS, CDR2 YYEKEE (reference sequence). The length of the CDR3 is 15 residues. The V end was cut by 4 bases, the J end by 5 bases, with 19 bases between. This CDR3 reads CASSLEQGGSHEQYF. As DNA, the CDR3 is TGTGCCAGCAGCCTGGAACAGGGAGGATCCCACGAGCAGTACTTC.

The chain links TRBV7-2 to TRBJ2-1; possible D gene TRBD2, 7 bases. V lost 4 bases and J 8 bases, leaving 15 bases between the germline ends. CDR1 is SGHTA, CDR2 FQGNSA, per germline. This CDR3 region has 14 residues. Here the CDR3 DNA reads TGTGCCAGCAGCTCACAACCGGGGGGCGATGAGCAGTTCTTC. Translation gives CASSSQPGGDEQFF. Variable domain in full (rest from reference TRBV7-2 and TRBJ2-1): GAGVSQSPSNKVTEKGKDVELRCDPISGHTALYWYRQSLGQGLEFLIYFQGNSAPDKSGLPSDRFSAERTGGSVSTLTIQRTQQEDSAVYLCASSSQPGGDEQFFGPGTRLTVL.

The chain has TRBV6-6 and TRBJ2-5, with D possibly being TRBD1 (5 bases). The CDR3 contains 13 residues. Deletions cut 5 bases from V and 3 bases from J, with 10 bases between. Germline-derived CDR1 and CDR2 are MNHNY and SVGAGI (reference sequence). The CDR3 DNA reads TGTGCCAGCAGTATCAGGGATGAAGAGACCCAGTACTTC. This codes for CASSIRDEETQYF.

The chain combines TRBV28 with TRBJ2-1, with 12 bases aligning to TRBD2. The CDR3 is made up of 13 amino acids. Germline V gene lookup returns CDR1 MDHEN and CDR2 SYDVKM. The junction had 8 bases not matched to a gene; V was cut back by 6 bases and J by 14 bases. The CDR3 DNA reads TGTGCCAGCAGGCCGGGACTAGCGGGTTACAAGTTCTTC. Translation: CASRPGLAGYKFF.

This clone occurred once. The chain carries TRBV27 and TRBJ1-2; the D is unclear. The CDR3 is made up of 12 amino acids. V was shortened by 5 bases and J by 7 bases, with 11 bases between the two germline ends. Germline V lookup: CDR1 MNHEY, CDR2 SMNVEV (reference sequence). CDR3 DNA sequence: TGTGCCAGCAGTCCCGGGAAGGGTGGCTACACCTTC. Translation: CASSPGKGGYTF.